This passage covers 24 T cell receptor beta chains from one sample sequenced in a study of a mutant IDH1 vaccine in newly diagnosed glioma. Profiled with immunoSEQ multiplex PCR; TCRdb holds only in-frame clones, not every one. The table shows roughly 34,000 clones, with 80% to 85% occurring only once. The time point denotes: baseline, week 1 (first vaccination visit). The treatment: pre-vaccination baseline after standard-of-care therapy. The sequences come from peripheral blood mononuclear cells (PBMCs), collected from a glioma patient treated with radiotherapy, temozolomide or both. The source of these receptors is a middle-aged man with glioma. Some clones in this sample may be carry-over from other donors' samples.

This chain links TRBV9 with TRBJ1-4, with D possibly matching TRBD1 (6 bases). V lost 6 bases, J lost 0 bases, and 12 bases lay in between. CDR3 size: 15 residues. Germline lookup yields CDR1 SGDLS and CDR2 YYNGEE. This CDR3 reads CASTLGGSTNEKLFF. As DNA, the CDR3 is TGTGCCAGCACTCTAGGGGGTTCAACTAATGAAAAACTGTTTTTT.

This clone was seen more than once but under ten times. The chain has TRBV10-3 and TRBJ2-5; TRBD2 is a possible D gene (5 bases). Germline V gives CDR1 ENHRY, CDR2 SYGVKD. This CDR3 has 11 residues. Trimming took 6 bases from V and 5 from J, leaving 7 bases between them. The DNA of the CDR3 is TGTGCCATCAGGGGCGGGGAGACCCAGTACTTC. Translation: CAIRGGETQYF.

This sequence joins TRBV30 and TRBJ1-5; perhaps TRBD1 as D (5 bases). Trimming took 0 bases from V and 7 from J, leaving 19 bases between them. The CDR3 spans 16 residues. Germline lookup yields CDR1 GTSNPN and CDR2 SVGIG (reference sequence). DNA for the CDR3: TGTGCCTGGAGTGTAATGGTGGGAGGGGAGGAGCAGCCCCAGCATTTT. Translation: CAWSVMVGGEEQPQHF.

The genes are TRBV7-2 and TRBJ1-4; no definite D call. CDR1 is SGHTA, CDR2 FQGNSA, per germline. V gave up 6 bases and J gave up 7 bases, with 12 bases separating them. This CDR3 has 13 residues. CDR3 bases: TGTGCCAGCAGTTTTCTCGGGCTTGAAAAACTGTTTTTT. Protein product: CASSFLGLEKLFF.

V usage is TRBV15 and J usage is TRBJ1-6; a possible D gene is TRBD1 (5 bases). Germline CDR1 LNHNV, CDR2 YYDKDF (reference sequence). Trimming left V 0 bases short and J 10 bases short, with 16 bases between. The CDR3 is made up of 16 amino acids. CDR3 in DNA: TGTGCCACCAGCAGAGATGGCCAGGGATCGCGATCACCCCTCCACTTT. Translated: CATSRDGQGSRSPLHF.

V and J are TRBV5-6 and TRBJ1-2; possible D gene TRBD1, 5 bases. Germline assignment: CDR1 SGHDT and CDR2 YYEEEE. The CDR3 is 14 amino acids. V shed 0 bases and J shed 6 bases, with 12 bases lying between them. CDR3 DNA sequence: TGTGCCAGCAGCTTGGTTGGTGAGGGGAATGGCTACACCTTC. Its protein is CASSLVGEGNGYTF.

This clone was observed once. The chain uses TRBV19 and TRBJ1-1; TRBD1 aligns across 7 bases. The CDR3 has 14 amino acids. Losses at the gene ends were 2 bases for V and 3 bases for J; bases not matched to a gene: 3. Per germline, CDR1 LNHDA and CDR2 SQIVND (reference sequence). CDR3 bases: TGTGCCAGTAGTATATGGGACAGCTACACTGAAGCTTTCTTT. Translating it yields CASSIWDSYTEAFF.

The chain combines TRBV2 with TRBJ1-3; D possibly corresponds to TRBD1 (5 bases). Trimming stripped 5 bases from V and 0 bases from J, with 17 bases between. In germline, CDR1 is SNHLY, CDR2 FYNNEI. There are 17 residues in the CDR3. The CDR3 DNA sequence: TGTGCCAGCAGTTTGGGGCGATACCCCAGCTCTGGAAACACCATATATTTT. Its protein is CASSLGRYPSSGNTIYF.

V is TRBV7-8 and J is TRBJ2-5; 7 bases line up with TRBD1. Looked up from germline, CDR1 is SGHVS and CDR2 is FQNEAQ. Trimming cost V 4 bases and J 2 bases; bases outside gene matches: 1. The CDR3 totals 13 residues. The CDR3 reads CASSWDRQETQYF. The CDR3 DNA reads TGTGCCAGCAGCTGGGACAGACAAGAGACCCAGTACTTC. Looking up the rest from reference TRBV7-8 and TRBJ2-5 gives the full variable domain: GAGVSQSPRYKVAKRGQDVALRCDPISGHVSLFWYQQALGQGPEFLTYFQNEAQLDKSGLPSDRFFAERPEGSVSTLKIQRTQQEDSAVYLCASSWDRQETQYFGPGTRLLVL.

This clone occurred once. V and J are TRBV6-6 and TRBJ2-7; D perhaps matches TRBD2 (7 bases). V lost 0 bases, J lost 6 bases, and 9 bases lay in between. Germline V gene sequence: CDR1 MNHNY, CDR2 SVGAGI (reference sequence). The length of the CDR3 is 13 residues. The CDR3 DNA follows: TGTGCCAGCAGTTACTCGAGGGGGGGCGAGCAGTACTTC. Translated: CASSYSRGGEQYF.

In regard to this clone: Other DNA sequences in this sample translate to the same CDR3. CDR3 nucleotides: TGTGCCAGCAGCTTAGGGAGTTACGAGCAGTACTTC. Translated, it gives CASSLGSYEQYF. The chain combines TRBV7-9 with TRBJ2-7; unclear D gene. Germline V lookup: CDR1 SEHNR, CDR2 FQNEAQ (reference sequence). CDR3 length equals 12 residues. The ends were cut back, 1 base at V and 4 bases at J, with 5 bases in the middle.

The CDR3, as DNA: TGTGCCAGCAGCTTGGGGCTAGCGGGTGAGCAGTTCTTC. As protein: CASSLGLAGEQFF. This rearrangement joins TRBV5-6 to TRBJ2-1; the match to TRBD2 covers 8 bases. The germline CDR1 and CDR2 sequences are SGHDT and YYEEEE. The CDR3 is 13 amino acids. V was pared by 0 bases and J by 9 bases, with 2 bases of the junction left unmatched.

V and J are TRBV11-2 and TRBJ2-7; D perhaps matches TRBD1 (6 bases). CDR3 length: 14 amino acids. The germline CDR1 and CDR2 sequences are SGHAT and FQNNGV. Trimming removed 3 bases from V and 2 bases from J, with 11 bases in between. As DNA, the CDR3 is TGTGCCAGCAGCTTTTCAGGGGCGGCCTACGAGCAGTACTTC. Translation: CASSFSGAAYEQYF.

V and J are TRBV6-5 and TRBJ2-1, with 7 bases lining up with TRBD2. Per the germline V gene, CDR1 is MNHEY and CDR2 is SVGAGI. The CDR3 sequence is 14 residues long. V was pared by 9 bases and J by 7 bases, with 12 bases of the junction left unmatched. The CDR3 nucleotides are TGTGCCAGTTCTGGGAGGGGCATTGGTAATGAGCAGTTCTTC. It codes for CASSGRGIGNEQFF.

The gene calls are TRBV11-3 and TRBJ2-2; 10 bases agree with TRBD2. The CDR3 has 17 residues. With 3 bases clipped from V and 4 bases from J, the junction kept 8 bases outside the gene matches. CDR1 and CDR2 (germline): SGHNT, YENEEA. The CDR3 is CASSFTSGMSGTGELFF. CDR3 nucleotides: TGTGCCAGCAGCTTCACTAGCGGGATGTCGGGCACCGGGGAGCTGTTTTTT.

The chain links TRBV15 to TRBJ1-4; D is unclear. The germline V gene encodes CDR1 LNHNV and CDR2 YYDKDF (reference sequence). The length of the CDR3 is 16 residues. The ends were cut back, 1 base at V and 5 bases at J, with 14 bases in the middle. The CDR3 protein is CATSRGRGDGNEKLFF. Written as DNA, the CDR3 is TGTGCCACCAGCAGAGGGAGAGGAGACGGGAATGAAAAACTGTTTTTT.

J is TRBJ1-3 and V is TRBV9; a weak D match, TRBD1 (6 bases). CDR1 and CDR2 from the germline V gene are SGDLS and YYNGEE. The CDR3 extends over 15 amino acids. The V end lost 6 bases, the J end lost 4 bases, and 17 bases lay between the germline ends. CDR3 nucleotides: TGTGCCAGCACCACAGGGCAGGGGACCGGAAACACCATATATTTT. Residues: CASTTGQGTGNTIYF.

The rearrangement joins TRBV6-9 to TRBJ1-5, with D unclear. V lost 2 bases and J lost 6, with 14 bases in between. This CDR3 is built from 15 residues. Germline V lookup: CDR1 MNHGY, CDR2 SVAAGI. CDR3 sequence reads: CASSYPTLRTQPQHF. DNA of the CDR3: TGTGCCAGCAGTTATCCCACACTACGGACTCAGCCCCAGCATTTT.

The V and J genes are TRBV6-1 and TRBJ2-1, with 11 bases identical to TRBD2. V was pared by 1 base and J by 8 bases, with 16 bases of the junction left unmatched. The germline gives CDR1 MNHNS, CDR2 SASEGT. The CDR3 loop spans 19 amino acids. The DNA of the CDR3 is TGTGCCAGCAGTGAAGGGCTAGCGGGAGGTATAAGGGTTACGGATGAGCAGTTCTTC. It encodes CASSEGLAGGIRVTDEQFF.

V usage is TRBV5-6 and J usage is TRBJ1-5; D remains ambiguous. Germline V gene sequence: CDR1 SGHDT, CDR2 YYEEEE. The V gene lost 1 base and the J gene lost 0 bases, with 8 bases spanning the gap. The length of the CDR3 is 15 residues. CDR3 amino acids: CASSLRLNSNQPQHF. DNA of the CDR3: TGTGCCAGCAGCTTGCGACTGAATAGCAATCAGCCCCAGCATTTT.

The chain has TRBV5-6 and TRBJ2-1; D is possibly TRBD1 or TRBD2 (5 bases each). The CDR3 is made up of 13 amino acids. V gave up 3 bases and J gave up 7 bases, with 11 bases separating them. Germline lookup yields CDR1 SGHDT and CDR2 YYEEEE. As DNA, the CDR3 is TGTGCCAGCAGCTCGGGACCTTGGAATGAGCAGTTCTTC. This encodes CASSSGPWNEQFF.

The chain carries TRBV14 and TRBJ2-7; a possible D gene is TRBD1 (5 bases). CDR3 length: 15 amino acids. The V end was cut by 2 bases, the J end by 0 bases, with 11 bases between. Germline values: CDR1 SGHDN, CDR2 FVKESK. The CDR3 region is CASSQSPTVSYEQYF. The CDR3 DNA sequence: TGTGCCAGCAGCCAATCCCCGACAGTCTCCTACGAGCAGTACTTC.

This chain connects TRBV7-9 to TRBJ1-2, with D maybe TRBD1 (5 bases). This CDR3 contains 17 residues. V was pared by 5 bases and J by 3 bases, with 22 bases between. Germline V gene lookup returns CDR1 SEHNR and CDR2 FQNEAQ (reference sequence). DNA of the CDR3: TGTGCCAGCAGCCGAGAAGGCAGGGCGGTATTTCACTATGGCTACACCTTC. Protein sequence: CASSREGRAVFHYGYTF.

CDR3: CASSLGPLRETQYF. The CDR3 coding sequence is TGCGCCAGCAGCTTGGGTCCCCTACGAGAGACCCAGTACTTC. The chain carries TRBV5-1 and TRBJ2-5; D is uncertain. Germline-derived CDR1 and CDR2 are SGHRS and YFSETQ. Trimming left V 0 bases short and J 4 bases short, with 10 bases between. The CDR3 runs to 14 residues.